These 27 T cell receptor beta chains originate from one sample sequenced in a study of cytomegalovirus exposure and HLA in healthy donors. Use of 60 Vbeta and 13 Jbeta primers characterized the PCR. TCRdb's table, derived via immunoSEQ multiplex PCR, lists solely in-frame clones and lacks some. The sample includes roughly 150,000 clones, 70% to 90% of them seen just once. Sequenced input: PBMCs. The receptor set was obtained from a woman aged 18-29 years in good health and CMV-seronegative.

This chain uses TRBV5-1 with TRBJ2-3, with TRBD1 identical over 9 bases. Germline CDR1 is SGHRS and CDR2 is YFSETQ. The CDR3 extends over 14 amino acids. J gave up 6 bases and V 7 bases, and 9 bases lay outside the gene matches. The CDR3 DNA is TGCGCCAGCGACTGGGGACAGGGTGAGGATACGCAGTATTTT. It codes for CASDWGQGEDTQYF.

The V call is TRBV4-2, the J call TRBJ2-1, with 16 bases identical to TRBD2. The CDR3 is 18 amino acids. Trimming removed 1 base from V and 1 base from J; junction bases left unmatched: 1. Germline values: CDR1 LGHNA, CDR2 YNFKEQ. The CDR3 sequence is CASSQVGLAGGSYNEQFF. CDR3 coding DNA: TGTGCCAGCAGCCAAGTGGGACTAGCGGGAGGGTCCTACAATGAGCAGTTCTTC.

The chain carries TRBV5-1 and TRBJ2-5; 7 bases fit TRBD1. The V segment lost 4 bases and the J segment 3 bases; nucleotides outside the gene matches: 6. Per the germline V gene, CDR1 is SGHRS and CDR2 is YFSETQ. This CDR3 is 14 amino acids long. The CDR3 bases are TGCGCCAGCAGCACCAACAGGGGTAAAGAGACCCAGTACTTC. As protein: CASSTNRGKETQYF.

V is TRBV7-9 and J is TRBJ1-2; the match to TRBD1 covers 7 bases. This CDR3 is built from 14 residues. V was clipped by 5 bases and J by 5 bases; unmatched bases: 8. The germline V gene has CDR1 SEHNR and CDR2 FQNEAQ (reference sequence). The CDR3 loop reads CASSRDSSWYGYTF. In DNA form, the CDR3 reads TGTGCCAGCAGCCGGGACAGTTCTTGGTATGGCTACACCTTC. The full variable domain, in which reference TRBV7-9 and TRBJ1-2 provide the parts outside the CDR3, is DTGVSQNPRHKITKRGQNVTFRCDPISEHNRLYWYRQTLGQGPEFLTYFQNEAQLEKSRLLSDRFSAERPKGSFSTLEIQRTEQGDSAMYLCASSRDSSWYGYTFGSGTRLTVV.

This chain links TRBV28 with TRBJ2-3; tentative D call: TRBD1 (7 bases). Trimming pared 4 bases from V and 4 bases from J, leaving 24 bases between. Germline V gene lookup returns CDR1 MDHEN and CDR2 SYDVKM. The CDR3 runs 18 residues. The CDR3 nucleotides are TGTGCCAGCAGTTCCCAATCCATGGAGGGGGCGATTGCAGATACGCAGTATTTT. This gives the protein CASSSQSMEGAIADTQYF.

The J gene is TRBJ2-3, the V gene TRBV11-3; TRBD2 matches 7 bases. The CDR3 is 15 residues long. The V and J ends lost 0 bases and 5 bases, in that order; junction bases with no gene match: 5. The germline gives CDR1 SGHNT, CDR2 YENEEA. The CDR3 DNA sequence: TGTGCCAGCAGCTTAGAGGGGACTATTGAAGATACGCAGTATTTT. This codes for CASSLEGTIEDTQYF.

CDR3 amino acids: CASKTGRGYTF. As DNA, the CDR3 is TGTGCCAGCAAGACAGGGAGAGGCTACACCTTC. The chain uses TRBV6-5 and TRBJ1-2; 7 bases fit TRBD1. The germline V gene has CDR1 MNHEY and CDR2 SVGAGI. Trimming took 7 bases from V and 8 from J; bases not matched to a gene: 4. The CDR3 has 11 amino acids.

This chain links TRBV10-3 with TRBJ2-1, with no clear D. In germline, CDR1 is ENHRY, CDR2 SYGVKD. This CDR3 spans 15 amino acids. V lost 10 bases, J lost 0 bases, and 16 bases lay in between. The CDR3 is CATAAERRSYNEQFF. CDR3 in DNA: TGTGCCACCGCGGCGGAGAGGCGCTCCTACAATGAGCAGTTCTTC.

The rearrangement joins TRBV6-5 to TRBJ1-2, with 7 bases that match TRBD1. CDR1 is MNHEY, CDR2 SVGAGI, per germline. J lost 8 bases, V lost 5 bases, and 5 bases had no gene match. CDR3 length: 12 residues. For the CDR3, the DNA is TGTGCCAGCAGTAGGGGGCGGGAAGGCTACACCTTC. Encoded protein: CASSRGREGYTF.

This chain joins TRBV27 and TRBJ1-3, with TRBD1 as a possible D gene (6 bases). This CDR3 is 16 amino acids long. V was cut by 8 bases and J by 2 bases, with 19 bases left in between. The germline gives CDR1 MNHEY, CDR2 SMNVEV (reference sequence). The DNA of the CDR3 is TGTGCCAGCCCAGGGCATGGGGGCGTCGCTGGAAACACCATATATTTT. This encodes CASPGHGGVAGNTIYF.

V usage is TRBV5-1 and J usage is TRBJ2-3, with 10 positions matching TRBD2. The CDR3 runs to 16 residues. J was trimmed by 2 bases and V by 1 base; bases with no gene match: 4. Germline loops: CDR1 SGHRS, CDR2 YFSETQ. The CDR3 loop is CASSLTSGTLTDTQYF. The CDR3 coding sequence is TGCGCCAGCAGCTTGACTAGCGGGACGCTCACAGATACGCAGTATTTT.

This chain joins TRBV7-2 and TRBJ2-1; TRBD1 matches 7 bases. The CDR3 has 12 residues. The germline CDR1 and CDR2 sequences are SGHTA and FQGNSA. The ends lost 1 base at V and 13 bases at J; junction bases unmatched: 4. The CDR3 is CASSLEGADQFF. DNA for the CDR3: TGTGCCAGCAGCTTAGAGGGGGCAGACCAGTTCTTC.

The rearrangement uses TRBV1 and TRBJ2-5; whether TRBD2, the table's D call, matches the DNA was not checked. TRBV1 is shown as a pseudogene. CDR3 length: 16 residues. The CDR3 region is CTSSQGTSEPQETQYF. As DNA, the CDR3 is TGCACCAGCAGCCAGGGGACTAGCGAGCCCCAAGAGACCCAGTACTTC.

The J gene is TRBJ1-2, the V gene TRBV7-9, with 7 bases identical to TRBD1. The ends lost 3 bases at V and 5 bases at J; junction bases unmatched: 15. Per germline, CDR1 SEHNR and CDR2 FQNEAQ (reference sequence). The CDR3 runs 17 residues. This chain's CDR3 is CASSFGLTRGTAYGYTF. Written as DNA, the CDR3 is TGTGCCAGCAGCTTCGGTCTAACACGGGGGACAGCTTATGGCTACACCTTC.

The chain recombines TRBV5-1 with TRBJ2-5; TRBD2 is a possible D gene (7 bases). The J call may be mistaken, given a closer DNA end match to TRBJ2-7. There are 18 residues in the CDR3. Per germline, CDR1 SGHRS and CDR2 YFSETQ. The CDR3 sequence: CASSRGPNRDYRLSEQYF. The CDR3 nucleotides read TGCGCCAGCAGCCGGGGACCTAACAGGGACTACCGTCTCAGCGAGCAGTACTTC.

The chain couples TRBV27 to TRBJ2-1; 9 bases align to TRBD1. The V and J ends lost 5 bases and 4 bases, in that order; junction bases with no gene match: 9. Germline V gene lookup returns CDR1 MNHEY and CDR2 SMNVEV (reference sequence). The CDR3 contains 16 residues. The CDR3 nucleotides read TGTGCCAGCAGTCTAACTCCCGGGACAGGGTACAATGAGCAGTTCTTC. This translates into CASSLTPGTGYNEQFF.

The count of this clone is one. CDR3 amino acids: CASSSRQGNGYTF. The CDR3 bases are TGTGCCAGCAGCTCCCGACAGGGAAATGGCTACACCTTC. The V call is TRBV7-2, the J call TRBJ1-2; 7 positions agree with TRBD1. The V gene's germline CDR1 is SGHTA and CDR2 FQGNSA. The V gene end was trimmed by 4 bases and the J gene end by 6 bases; junction bases not matched to a gene: 5. This CDR3 comprises 13 residues. Variable domain in full (rest from reference TRBV7-2 and TRBJ1-2): GAGVSQSPSNKVTEKGKDVELRCDPISGHTALYWYRQSLGQGLEFLIYFQGNSAPDKSGLPSDRFSAERTGGSVSTLTIQRTQQEDSAVYLCASSSRQGNGYTFGSGTRLTVV.

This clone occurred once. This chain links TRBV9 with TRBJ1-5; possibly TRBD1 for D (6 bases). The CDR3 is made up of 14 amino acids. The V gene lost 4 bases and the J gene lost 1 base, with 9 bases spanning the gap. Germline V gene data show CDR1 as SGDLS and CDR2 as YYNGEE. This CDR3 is CASSRTASNQPQHF. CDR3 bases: TGTGCCAGCAGCCGGACAGCCAGCAATCAGCCCCAGCATTTT.

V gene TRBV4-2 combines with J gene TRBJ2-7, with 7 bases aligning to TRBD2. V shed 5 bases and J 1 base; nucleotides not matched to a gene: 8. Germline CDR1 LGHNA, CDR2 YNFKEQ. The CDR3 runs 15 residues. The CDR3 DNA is TGTGCCAGCAGCGGTAAGGGAGCGGGGTCCTACGAGCAGTACTTC. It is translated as CASSGKGAGSYEQYF.

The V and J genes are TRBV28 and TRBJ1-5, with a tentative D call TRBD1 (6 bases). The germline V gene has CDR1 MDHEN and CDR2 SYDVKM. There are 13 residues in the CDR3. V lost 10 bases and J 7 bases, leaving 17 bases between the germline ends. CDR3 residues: CATLGGGGQPQHF. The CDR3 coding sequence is TGTGCCACCCTTGGGGGGGGCGGACAGCCCCAGCATTTT.

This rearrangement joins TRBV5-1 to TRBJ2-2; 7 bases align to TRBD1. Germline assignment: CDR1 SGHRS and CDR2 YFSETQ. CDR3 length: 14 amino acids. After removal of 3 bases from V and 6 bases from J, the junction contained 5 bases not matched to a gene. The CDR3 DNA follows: TGCGCCAGCAGCTGGGGACAGCAGGCCGGGGAGCTGTTTTTT. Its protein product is CASSWGQQAGELFF.

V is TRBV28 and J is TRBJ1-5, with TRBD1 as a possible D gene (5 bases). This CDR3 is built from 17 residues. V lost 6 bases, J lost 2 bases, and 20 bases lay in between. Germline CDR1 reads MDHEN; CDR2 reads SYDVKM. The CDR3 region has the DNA TGTGCCAGCAGCCTAATACGGGGGGGAGGGGGCAATCAGCCCCAGCATTTT. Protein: CASSLIRGGGGNQPQHF.

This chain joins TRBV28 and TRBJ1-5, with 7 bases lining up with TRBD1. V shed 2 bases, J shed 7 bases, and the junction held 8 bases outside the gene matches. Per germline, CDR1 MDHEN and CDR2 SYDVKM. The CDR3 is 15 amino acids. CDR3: CASSLLTGSGQPQHF. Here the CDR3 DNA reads TGTGCCAGCAGTTTACTGACAGGGAGCGGACAGCCCCAGCATTTT.

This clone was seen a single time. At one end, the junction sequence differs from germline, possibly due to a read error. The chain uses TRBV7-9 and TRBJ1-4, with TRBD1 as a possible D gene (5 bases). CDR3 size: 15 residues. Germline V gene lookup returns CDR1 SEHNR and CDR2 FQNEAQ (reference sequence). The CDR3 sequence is CASGLGVGGNEKLFF. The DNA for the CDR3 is TGTGCCAGCGGCTTAGGGGTCGGCGGTAATGAAAAACTGTTTTTT.

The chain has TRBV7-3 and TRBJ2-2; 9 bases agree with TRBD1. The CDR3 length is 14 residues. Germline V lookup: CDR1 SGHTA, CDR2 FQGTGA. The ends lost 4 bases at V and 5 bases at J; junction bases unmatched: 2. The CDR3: CASSWDRATGELFF. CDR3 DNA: TGTGCCAGCAGCTGGGACAGGGCTACCGGGGAGCTGTTTTTT. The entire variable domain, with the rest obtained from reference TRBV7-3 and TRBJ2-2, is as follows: GAGVSQTPSNKVTEKGKYVELRCDPISGHTALYWYRQSLGQGPEFLIYFQGTGAADDSGLPNDRFFAVRPEGSVSTLKIQRTERGDSAVYLCASSWDRATGELFFGEGSRLTVL.

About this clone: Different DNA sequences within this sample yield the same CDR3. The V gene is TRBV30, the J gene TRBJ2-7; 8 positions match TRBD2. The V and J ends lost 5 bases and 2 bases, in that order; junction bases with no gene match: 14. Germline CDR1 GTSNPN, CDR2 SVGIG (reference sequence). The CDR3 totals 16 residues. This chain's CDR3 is CAWPPQSAGGPYEQYF. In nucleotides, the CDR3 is TGTGCCTGGCCTCCACAGTCTGCGGGGGGCCCCTACGAGCAGTACTTC.

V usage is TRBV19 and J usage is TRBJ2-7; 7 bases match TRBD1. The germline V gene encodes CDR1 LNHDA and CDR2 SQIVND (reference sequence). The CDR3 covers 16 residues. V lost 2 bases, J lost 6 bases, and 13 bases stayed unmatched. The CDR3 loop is CASSIRSGTVSSEQYF. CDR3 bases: TGTGCCAGTAGTATACGATCCGGGACAGTAAGCTCCGAGCAGTACTTC.